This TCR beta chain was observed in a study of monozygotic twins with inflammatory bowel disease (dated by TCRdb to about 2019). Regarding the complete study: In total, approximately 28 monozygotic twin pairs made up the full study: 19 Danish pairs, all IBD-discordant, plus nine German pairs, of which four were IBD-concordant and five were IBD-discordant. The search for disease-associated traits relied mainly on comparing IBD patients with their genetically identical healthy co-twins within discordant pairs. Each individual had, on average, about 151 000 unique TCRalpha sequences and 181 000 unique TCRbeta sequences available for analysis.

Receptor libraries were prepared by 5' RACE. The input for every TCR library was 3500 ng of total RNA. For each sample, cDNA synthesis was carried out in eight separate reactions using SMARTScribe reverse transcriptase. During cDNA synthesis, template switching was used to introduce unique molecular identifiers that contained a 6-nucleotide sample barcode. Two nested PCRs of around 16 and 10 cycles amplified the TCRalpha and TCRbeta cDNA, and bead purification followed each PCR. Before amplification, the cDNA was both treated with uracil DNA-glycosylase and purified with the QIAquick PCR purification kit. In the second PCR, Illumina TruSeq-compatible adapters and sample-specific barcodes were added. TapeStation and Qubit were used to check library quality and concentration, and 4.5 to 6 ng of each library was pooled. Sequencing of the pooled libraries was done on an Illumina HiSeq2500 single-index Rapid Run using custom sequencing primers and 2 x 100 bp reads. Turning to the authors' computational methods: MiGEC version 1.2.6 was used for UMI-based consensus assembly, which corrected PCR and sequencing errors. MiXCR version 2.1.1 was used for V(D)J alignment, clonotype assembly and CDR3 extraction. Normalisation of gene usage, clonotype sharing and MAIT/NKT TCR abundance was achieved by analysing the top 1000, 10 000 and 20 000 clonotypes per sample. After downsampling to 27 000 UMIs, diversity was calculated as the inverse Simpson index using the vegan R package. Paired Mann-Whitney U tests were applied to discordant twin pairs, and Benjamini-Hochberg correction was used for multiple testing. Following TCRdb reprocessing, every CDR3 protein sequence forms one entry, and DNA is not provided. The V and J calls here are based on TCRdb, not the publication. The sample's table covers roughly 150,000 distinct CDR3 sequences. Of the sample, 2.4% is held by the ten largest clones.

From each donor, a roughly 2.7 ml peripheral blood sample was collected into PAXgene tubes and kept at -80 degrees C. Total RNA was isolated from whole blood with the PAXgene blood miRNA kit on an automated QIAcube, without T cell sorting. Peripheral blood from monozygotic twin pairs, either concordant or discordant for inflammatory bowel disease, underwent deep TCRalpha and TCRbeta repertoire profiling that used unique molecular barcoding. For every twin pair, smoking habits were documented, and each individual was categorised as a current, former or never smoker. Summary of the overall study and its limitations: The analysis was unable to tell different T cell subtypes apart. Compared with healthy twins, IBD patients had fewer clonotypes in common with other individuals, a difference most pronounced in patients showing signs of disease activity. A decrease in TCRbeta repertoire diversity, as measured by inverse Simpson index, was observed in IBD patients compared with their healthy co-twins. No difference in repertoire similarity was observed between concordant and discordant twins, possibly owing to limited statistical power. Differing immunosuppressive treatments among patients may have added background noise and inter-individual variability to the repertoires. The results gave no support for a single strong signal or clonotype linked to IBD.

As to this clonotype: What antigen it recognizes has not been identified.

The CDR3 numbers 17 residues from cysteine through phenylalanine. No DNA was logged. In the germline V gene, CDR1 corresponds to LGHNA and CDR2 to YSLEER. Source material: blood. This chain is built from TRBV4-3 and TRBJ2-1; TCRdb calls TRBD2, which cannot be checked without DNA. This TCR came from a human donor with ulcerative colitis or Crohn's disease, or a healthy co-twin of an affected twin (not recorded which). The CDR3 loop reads CASSQWEAGSSYNEQFF.